The T cell receptor (beta chain) described here comes from a study of CD8+ T cells in alopecia areata. The germline CDR1 and CDR2 sequences are LNHNV and YYDKDF (reference sequence). This CDR3 is built from 15 residues. The V end was cut by 5 bases, the J end by 0 bases, with 8 bases between. Extracted RNA was reverse transcribed, and the resulting cDNA served as sequencing template. Generated by immunoSEQ multiplex PCR, the TCRdb table keeps only in-frame clones and is missing some. The table shows some 100,000 clones, with roughly 69% occurring only once. With regard to this clone: What it recognizes is unknown.

PBMCs provided sorted CD4+ and CD8+ T cells. Study observations and caveats: Clonality exceeded that of normal scalp in lesional scalp, most notably in alopecia totalis/universalis.

Source material: CD4+ T cells sorted from blood. This rearrangement joins TRBV15 to TRBJ2-6; D ambiguous. This clonotype was sampled from a human donor in good health. The CDR3 is CATSLLFSGANVLTF. CDR3 sequence (DNA): TGTGCCACCAGCCTCCTGTTCTCTGGGGCCAACGTCCTGACTTTC.